These T cell receptor beta chains were read from a single sample in a study of OX40 agonist ivuxolimab in advanced cancers. This table comes from immunoSEQ multiplex PCR, and its TCRdb copy is limited to in-frame clones, with some not included. The table includes roughly 36,000 clones, roughly 85% detected once. Sequences were derived from CD4+ or CD8+ T cells sorted from blood, sampled in a trial of the OX40 agonist ivuxolimab. The receptors were gathered from an adult with an advanced solid tumor such as melanoma, head and neck, liver or kidney cancer. CDR3s include the opening cysteine and the closing phenylalanine or tryptophan. Each record gives: V gene, CDR3 length, clone size, D gene, J gene, CDR3 protein, CDR3 DNA. D genes are given only for firm matches. Size tells how often a clone was seen (once, few, many) or the class of an expanded clone, and some rows leave it out.

>TRBV6-5|14|-|-|TRBJ2-1
CASSYSTSWDEQFF
TGTGCCAGCAGTTATAGTACTAGCTGGGATGAGCAGTTCTTC
>TRBV30|13|-|TRBD2|TRBJ2-1
CAWDGLDYHEQFF
TGTGCCTGGGATGGACTAGACTACCATGAGCAGTTCTTC
>TRBV7-9|15|few|-|TRBJ1-2
CASSSPLGLNYGYTF
TGTGCCAGCAGCTCACCTCTCGGTTTAAACTATGGCTACACCTTC
>TRBV15|16|-|-|TRBJ1-4
CATSPTGVADGKKLFF
TGTGCCACCAGCCCGACGGGAGTCGCGGATGGGAAAAAACTGTTTTTT
>TRBV11-3|16|-|TRBD2|TRBJ2-1
CASSPDGRGGVDEQFF
TGTGCCAGCAGCCCGGACGGGCGGGGGGGCGTCGATGAGCAGTTCTTC
>TRBV28|15|once|-|TRBJ2-6
CASSFELAGANVLTF
TGTGCCAGCAGTTTTGAGCTAGCGGGGGCCAACGTCCTGACTTTC
>TRBV7-2|12|few|-|TRBJ2-7
CASSLTGYEQYF
TGTGCCAGCAGCTTGACGGGTTACGAGCAGTACTTC
>TRBV5-1|16|-|-|TRBJ1-4
CASSLGQPNNNEKLFF
TGCGCCAGCAGCTTGGGACAGCCCAATAATAATGAAAAACTGTTTTTT
>TRBV5-1|14|-|-|TRBJ1-1
CASRSDSWNTEAFF
TGCGCCAGCAGAAGTGACAGCTGGAACACTGAAGCTTTCTTT
>TRBV5-1|15|-|TRBD1|TRBJ2-5
CASSYSDRVAETQYF
TGCGCCAGCAGCTATTCGGACAGGGTGGCAGAGACCCAGTACTTC
>TRBV30|11|-|-|TRBJ2-7
CAWSLSYEQYF
TGTGCCTGGAGTTTAAGCTACGAGCAGTACTTC
>TRBV5-6|18|-|TRBD2|TRBJ2-1
CASSSGTSGEKIYNEQFF
TGTGCCAGCAGCTCCGGGACTAGCGGGGAAAAGATCTACAATGAGCAGTTCTTC
>TRBV14|14|-|-|TRBJ1-3
CASSDYSSGNTIYF
TGTGCCAGCAGCGATTACAGCTCTGGAAACACCATATATTTT
>TRBV28|14|-|-|TRBJ1-2
CASSPLRQEGGYTF
TGTGCCAGCAGTCCCCTAAGGCAGGAGGGTGGCTACACCTTC
>TRBV18|15|-|TRBD2|TRBJ2-1
CASSPGTSGTNEQFF
TGTGCCAGCTCACCGGGGACTAGCGGGACCAATGAGCAGTTCTTC
>TRBV30|14|-|TRBD1|TRBJ2-5
CAWIPQTGSETQYF
TGTGCCTGGATTCCTCAGACAGGGTCCGAGACCCAGTACTTC
>TRBV4-3|15|-|-|TRBJ1-5
CASSQEVTGEQPQHF
TGCGCCAGCAGCCAAGAGGTAACGGGGGAGCAGCCCCAGCATTTT
>TRBV7-3|14|few|TRBD1|TRBJ1-1
CASRAGTGYTEAFF
TGTGCCAGCAGGGCCGGGACAGGGTACACTGAAGCTTTCTTT
>TRBV30|15|-|TRBD1|TRBJ2-7
CACLKAGTGGNEQYF
TGTGCCTGCCTAAAGGCGGGGACAGGGGGCAACGAGCAGTACTTC
>TRBV9|14|-|TRBD1|TRBJ1-1
CASSVGQGSTEAFF
TGTGCCAGCAGCGTGGGACAGGGTTCCACTGAAGCTTTCTTT
>TRBV27|13|-|TRBD2|TRBJ2-1
CASSLGLAVEQFF
TGTGCCAGCAGTTTAGGACTAGCGGTTGAGCAGTTCTTC
>TRBV27|17|-|TRBD2|TRBJ2-3
CASSAVLAGETPDTQYF
TGTGCCAGCAGCGCCGTATTAGCGGGAGAGACCCCAGATACGCAGTATTTT
>TRBV6-6|14|-|-|TRBJ2-7
CATRGGGASYEQYF
TGTGCCACCAGGGGGGGCGGAGCTTCCTACGAGCAGTACTTC
>TRBV10-3|13|-|TRBD2|TRBJ2-3
CAMGTSRTDTQYF
TGTGCCATGGGGACTAGCAGAACAGATACGCAGTATTTT
>TRBV30|17|-|TRBD2|TRBJ2-2
CAWSRMRTSGIPGELFF
TGTGCCTGGAGTCGGATGCGGACTAGCGGGATTCCCGGGGAGCTGTTTTTT
>TRBV6-1|15|few|TRBD2|TRBJ2-3
CASSDIAGGTDTQYF
TGTGCCAGCAGTGATATAGCGGGGGGCACAGATACGCAGTATTTT
>TRBV2|14|-|TRBD2|TRBJ2-2
CASTGLAEFGELFF
TGTGCCAGCACGGGACTAGCGGAATTCGGGGAGCTGTTTTTT
>TRBV30|13|-|-|TRBJ2-7
CAWRGYGSYEQYF
TGTGCCTGGAGAGGGTACGGGTCCTACGAGCAGTACTTC
>TRBV7-2|16|few|-|TRBJ1-4
CASSQDLPGVFEKLFF
TGCGCCAGCAGCCAAGATCTTCCGGGGGTTTTTGAAAAACTGTTTTTT
>TRBV30|12|-|-|TRBJ1-6
CAWTLNNSPLHF
TGTGCCTGGACTCTGAATAATTCACCCCTCCACTTT
>TRBV19|13|-|TRBD1|TRBJ1-2
CASSPQGGYGYTF
TGTGCCAGTAGTCCCCAGGGGGGCTATGGCTACACCTTC
>TRBV27|14|-|-|TRBJ1-4
CANPPLTGFEKLFF
TGTGCCAACCCTCCCTTGACAGGATTTGAAAAACTGTTTTTT
>TRBV5-1|17|-|-|TRBJ1-1
CASSHVPGDGLNTEAFF
TGCGCCAGCAGCCATGTTCCCGGGGACGGGTTGAACACTGAAGCTTTCTTT
>TRBV2|14|-|TRBD1|TRBJ2-3
CASSDRGPGDTQYF
TGTGCCAGCAGCGACAGGGGGCCTGGAGATACGCAGTATTTT
>TRBV2|14|-|-|TRBJ2-2
CASSYLDNTGELFF
TGTGCCAGCAGCTACCTTGACAACACCGGGGAGCTGTTTTTT
>TRBV6-1|13|-|-|TRBJ1-3
CASSPLGEGTIYF
TGTGCCAGCAGCCCCTTGGGAGAGGGCACCATATATTTT
>TRBV30|11|-|-|TRBJ2-7
CAWSGPGEQYF
TGTGCCTGGAGTGGGCCAGGGGAGCAGTACTTC
>TRBV9|17|-|-|TRBJ2-5
CASSVGWGGGYQETQYF
TGTGCCAGCAGCGTAGGCTGGGGTGGGGGGTACCAAGAGACCCAGTACTTC
>TRBV4-1|16|-|-|TRBJ1-5
CASSQDSRAGNQPQHF
TGCGCCAGCAGCCAAGACTCTAGGGCGGGCAATCAGCCCCAGCATTTT
>TRBV19|12|-|-|TRBJ1-5
CASNRSNQPQHF
TGTGCCAGTAACCGGAGCAATCAGCCCCAGCATTTT
>TRBV5-1|16|-|-|TRBJ2-1
CASSGSFFSSYNEQFF
TGCGCCAGCAGCGGATCATTCTTCAGCTCCTACAATGAGCAGTTCTTC
>TRBV19|17|-|-|TRBJ2-1
CASSIGRDASSYNEQFF
TGTGCCAGTAGTATAGGGAGGGACGCAAGCTCCTACAATGAGCAGTTCTTC
>TRBV10-3|14|few|-|TRBJ1-6
CAIRGVGDNSPLHF
TGTGCCATCAGGGGTGTAGGGGATAATTCACCCCTCCACTTT
>TRBV5-1|16|-|-|TRBJ1-4
CASSQDLPGVFEKLFF
TGCGCCAGCAGCCAAGATCTTCCGGGGGTTTTTGAAAAACTGTTTTTT
>TRBV28|15|-|TRBD1|TRBJ2-3
CASSGRTGGTDTQYF
TGTGCCAGCAGTGGGAGGACAGGGGGAACAGATACGCAGTATTTT
>TRBV19|15|-|-|TRBJ1-1
CASRFGTPMNTEAFF
TGTGCCAGCCGATTCGGGACGCCCATGAACACTGAAGCTTTCTTT
>TRBV11-2|15|-|TRBD1|TRBJ2-1
CASSFWQGVGNEQFF
TGTGCCAGCAGTTTTTGGCAGGGGGTCGGCAATGAGCAGTTCTTC
>TRBV6-1|14|-|TRBD1|TRBJ2-4
CASSLDRGWNIQYF
TGTGCCAGCAGCCTCGACAGGGGTTGGAACATTCAGTACTTC
>TRBV7-9|16|-|TRBD2|TRBJ2-5
CASSLGPAGGPETQYF
TGTGCCAGCAGCTTAGGGCCAGCGGGGGGGCCAGAGACCCAGTACTTC
>TRBV12-5|20|-|TRBD1|TRBJ1-5
CASGSPFVAPPGQGNQPQHF
TGTGCTAGTGGTTCCCCCTTTGTCGCCCCCCCGGGACAGGGTAATCAGCCCCAGCATTTT
>TRBV5-1|18|-|TRBD2|TRBJ2-2
CASSLALAGNTNTGELFF
TGCGCCAGCAGCTTGGCCCTAGCGGGAAATACGAACACCGGGGAGCTGTTTTTT
>TRBV29-1|13|-|-|TRBJ1-2
CSVERRDNYGYTF
TGCAGCGTTGAGAGAAGGGATAACTATGGCTACACCTTC
>TRBV6-6|13|-|-|TRBJ1-5
CASRQASNQPQHF
TGTGCCAGCAGACAGGCTAGCAATCAGCCCCAGCATTTT
>TRBV6-1|14|-|-|TRBJ2-3
CASSATSRTDTQYF
TGTGCCAGCAGTGCGACTAGTAGGACAGATACGCAGTATTTT
>TRBV4-2|15|-|TRBD2|TRBJ2-3
CASSQEGLAADTQYF
TGTGCCAGCAGCCAAGAGGGACTAGCAGCAGATACGCAGTATTTT